This T cell receptor (beta chain) was sequenced in a study of CD8 T cells in Susac syndrome. Findings and limits, study-wide: Only a relatively small number of individuals were included in the TCR sequencing and HLA analysis.

With random hexamers, 0.5 to 1 ug RNA was reverse transcribed. With immunoSEQ multiplex PCR, TCR beta CDR3 was amplified across 54 Vbeta and 13 Jbeta. TCRdb recomputed calls from the immunoSEQ multiplex PCR reads with MiXCR, one row per CDR3 protein. In the table there are 80,000 to 90,000 distinct CDR3 sequences, 95% of which are singletons. Sequencing of TCR beta was undertaken in CD8+ and CD4+ T cells derived from blood. TEMRA cells were FACS-enriched, and CD8+ and CD4+ T cells were isolated negatively. With regard to this clonotype: Its antigen is not identified.

Material: CD8+ T cells from PBMCs. This clonotype originated in a human donor with Susac syndrome.

CDR3 protein: CASSGVQETQYF. The DNA for the CDR3 is TGTGCCAGCAGCGGCGTCCAGGAGACCCAGTACTTC. V gene TRBV25-1 combines with J gene TRBJ2-5; unclear D gene. Trimming took 6 bases from V and 5 from J, leaving 10 bases between them. The CDR3 sequence is 12 residues long. CDR1 is MGHDK and CDR2 is SYGVNS in the germline V gene. Together with reference TRBV25-1 and TRBJ2-5, the CDR3 gives the full variable domain: EADIYQTPRYLVIGTGKKITLECSQTMGHDKMYWYQQDPGMELHLIHYSYGVNSTEKGDLSSESTVSRIRTEHFPLTLESARPSHTSQYLCASSGVQETQYFGPGTRLLVL.